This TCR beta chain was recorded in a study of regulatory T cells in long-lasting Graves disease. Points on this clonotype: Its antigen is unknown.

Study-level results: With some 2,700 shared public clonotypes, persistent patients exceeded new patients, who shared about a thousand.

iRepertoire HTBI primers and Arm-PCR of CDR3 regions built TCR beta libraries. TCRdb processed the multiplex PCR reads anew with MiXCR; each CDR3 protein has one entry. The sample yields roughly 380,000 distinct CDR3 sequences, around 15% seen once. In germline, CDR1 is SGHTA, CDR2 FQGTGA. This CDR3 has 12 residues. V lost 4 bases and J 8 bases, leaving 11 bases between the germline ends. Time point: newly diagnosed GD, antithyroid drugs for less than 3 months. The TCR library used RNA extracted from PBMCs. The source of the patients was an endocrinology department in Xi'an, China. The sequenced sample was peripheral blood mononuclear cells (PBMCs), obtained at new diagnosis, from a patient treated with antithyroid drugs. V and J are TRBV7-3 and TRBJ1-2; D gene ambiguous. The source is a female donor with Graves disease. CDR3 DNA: TGTGCCAGCAGCTCAACCTTATGCGGCTACACCTTC. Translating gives CASSSTLCGYTF.